One and the same sample provided the 24 T cell receptor beta chains below, sequenced in a study of Tregs in tolerant kidney transplant recipients. Assay: immunoSEQ multiplex PCR; the TCRdb copy retains only in-frame clones and omits some. The sample consists of some 250,000 clones, approximately 83% of them appearing once. Sample: CD4+ T cells from blood. Receptors originate from a human donor in good health.

The rearrangement joins TRBV5-4 to TRBJ1-1; D is unresolved. The CDR3 consists of 17 residues. Trimming left V 4 bases short and J 0 bases short, with 19 bases between. Germline CDR1 is SGHNT and CDR2 is YYREEE (reference sequence). CDR3 protein: CASSRKQPFGVNTEAFF. CDR3 sequence (DNA): TGTGCCAGCAGCCGTAAACAGCCGTTCGGGGTGAACACTGAAGCTTTCTTT.

CDR3 amino acids: CASSLDRAYGYTF. The CDR3 nucleotides are TGTGCCAGCAGCTTGGACAGGGCCTATGGCTACACCTTC. This chain connects TRBV5-4 to TRBJ1-2; possibly TRBD1 for D (6 bases). The germline V gene encodes CDR1 SGHNT and CDR2 YYREEE (reference sequence). Deletions cut 0 bases from V and 4 bases from J, with 7 bases between. This CDR3 region has 13 residues.

The genes are TRBV4-1 and TRBJ2-5; 10 bases match TRBD2. The CDR3 contains 16 residues. Germline assignment: CDR1 MGHRA and CDR2 YSYEKL. V trimming: 2 bases; J trimming: 5 bases; junction bases outside the gene matches: 8. CDR3 DNA: TGCGCCAGCAGCCAATACCCTAGCGGGAGATGGGAGACCCAGTACTTC. This encodes CASSQYPSGRWETQYF.

The genes are TRBV30 and TRBJ1-3; D is unresolved. CDR1 and CDR2 from the germline V gene are GTSNPN and SVGIG (reference sequence). This CDR3 is 13 amino acids long. Trimming cost V 0 bases and J 4 bases, with 7 bases left between them. CDR3 nucleotide sequence: TGTGCCTGGAGTGTCCAGGCGGGAAACACCATATATTTT. Residues: CAWSVQAGNTIYF.

V is TRBV7-3 and J is TRBJ2-7, with D possibly matching TRBD2 (5 bases). Germline V gene data show CDR1 as SGHTA and CDR2 as FQGTGA. The CDR3 length is 14 residues. Trimming took off 3 bases at V and 6 bases at J, with 15 bases between the two ends. CDR3 DNA sequence: TGTGCCAGCAGCTTGACGGGGTTAGCCTCCGAGCAGTACTTC. Translated, it gives CASSLTGLASEQYF.

The count of this clone is one. This sequence joins TRBV4-1 and TRBJ2-5, with TRBD2 matching 7 bases. There are 14 residues in the CDR3. Germline values: CDR1 MGHRA, CDR2 YSYEKL. The V gene end was trimmed by 3 bases and the J gene end by 1 base; junction bases not matched to a gene: 2. DNA for the CDR3: TGCGCCAGCAGCCAGGGGACTACCCAAGAGACCCAGTACTTC. Amino acids: CASSQGTTQETQYF.

The CDR3 here is CASSINFGGALLLYGYTF. The CDR3 bases are TGTGCCAGTAGTATAAATTTCGGAGGGGCCCTACTACTATATGGCTACACCTTC. This sequence joins TRBV19 and TRBJ1-2; possible D gene TRBD1, 5 bases. Trimming cost V 2 bases and J 5 bases, with 24 bases left between them. The germline CDR1 and CDR2 sequences are LNHDA and SQIVND (reference sequence). CDR3 length: 18 amino acids.

The V call is TRBV27, the J call TRBJ1-1, with D possibly being TRBD1 (5 bases). V lost 10 bases and J lost 3, with 12 bases in between. Germline V gene sequence: CDR1 MNHEY, CDR2 SMNVEV (reference sequence). The CDR3 is 12 amino acids. The DNA of the CDR3 is TGTGCCACCAAGGAGGGGTACACTGAAGCTTTCTTT. Amino acid sequence: CATKEGYTEAFF.

This chain connects TRBV18 to TRBJ2-7; D is undetermined. This CDR3 is 13 amino acids long. Germline V gene data show CDR1 as KGHSH and CDR2 as LQKENI. V dropped 5 bases and J dropped 3 bases, with 11 bases sitting between them. As DNA, the CDR3 is TGTGCCAGCTCATACACAGAAAGCTACGAGCAGTACTTC. Its protein product is CASSYTESYEQYF.

The chain employs TRBV9 and TRBJ2-2; D ambiguous. The CDR3 sequence is 15 residues long. Germline CDR1 is SGDLS and CDR2 is YYNGEE. Trimming shortened V by 0 bases and J by 6 bases, and 12 bases separated the two germline ends. The CDR3 here is CASSVGGSSAGELFF. The CDR3 bases are TGTGCCAGCAGCGTAGGGGGTTCCTCGGCCGGGGAGCTGTTTTTT.

This chain links TRBV7-6 with TRBJ1-1; TRBD1 aligns across 8 bases. This CDR3 is 16 amino acids long. Germline CDR1 reads SGHVS; CDR2 reads FNYEAQ. V was clipped by 0 bases and J by 1 base; unmatched bases: 4. This CDR3 is CASSLAAGTGNTEAFF. CDR3 DNA: TGTGCCAGCAGCTTAGCAGCGGGGACAGGGAACACTGAAGCTTTCTTT.

The V and J genes are TRBV7-9 and TRBJ2-1, with 10 bases matching TRBD2. Germline CDR1 reads SEHNR; CDR2 reads FQNEAQ (reference sequence). V lost 11 bases and J lost 8; bases outside the gene matches: 12. This CDR3 region has 14 residues. The CDR3, as DNA: TGTGCCTATGGCACTAGCGGGACTTCTGATGAGCAGTTCTTC. It is translated as CAYGTSGTSDEQFF.

V is TRBV11-2 and J is TRBJ1-2; D gene uncertain. Trimming removed 1 base at V and 2 bases at J, with 14 bases between. The germline V gene encodes CDR1 SGHAT and CDR2 FQNNGV. CDR3 length: 16 amino acids. CDR3 sequence (DNA): TGTGCCAGCAGCTTAGTTGGTTCGGCCCAGAACTATGGCTACACCTTC. As protein: CASSLVGSAQNYGYTF. Based on the CDR3 plus reference TRBV11-2 and TRBJ1-2, the full variable domain is EAGVAQSPRYKIIEKRQSVAFWCNPISGHATLYWYQQILGQGPKLLIQFQNNGVVDDSQLPKDRFSAERLKGVDSTLKIQPAKLEDSAVYLCASSLVGSAQNYGYTFGSGTRLTVV.

There are a few counts of this clone. The rearrangement links TRBV10-1 to TRBJ1-1; 9 positions match TRBD1. This CDR3 contains 13 residues. The V segment lost 6 bases and the J segment 5 bases; nucleotides outside the gene matches: 4. Germline V gene sequence: CDR1 WNHNN, CDR2 SYGVQD (reference sequence). The CDR3 nucleotides read TGCGCCAGCAGCGTGACAGGGGGGACTGAAGCTTTCTTT. Protein: CASSVTGGTEAFF.

The DNA of the CDR3 is TGTGCCAACCTTGGGAGGGGGCAAGAGACCCAGTACTTC. Its protein is CANLGRGQETQYF. J is TRBJ2-5 and V is TRBV2; D might be TRBD2 (7 bases). V was shortened by 10 bases and J by 2 bases, with 14 bases between the two germline ends. CDR1 is SNHLY and CDR2 is FYNNEI in the germline V gene. This CDR3 contains 13 residues. Supplemented by reference TRBV2 and TRBJ2-5, the full variable domain reads EPEVTQTPSHQVTQMGQEVILRCVPISNHLYFYWYRQILGQKVEFLVSFYNNEISEKSEIFDDQFSVERPDGSNFTLKIRSTKLEDSAMYFCANLGRGQETQYFGPGTRLLVL.

The rearrangement uses TRBV15 and TRBJ2-5; D is unresolved. CDR3 size: 13 residues. Germline CDR1 is LNHNV and CDR2 is YYDKDF (reference sequence). The ends were cut back, 0 bases at V and 6 bases at J, with 8 bases in the middle. CDR3 protein: CATSREVMKTQYF. The CDR3 nucleotides read TGTGCCACCAGCAGAGAGGTGATGAAGACCCAGTACTTC.

The rearrangement links TRBV15 to TRBJ2-7; D is possibly TRBD2 (6 bases). The CDR3 covers 14 residues. Trimming took 6 bases from V and 2 from J, leaving 14 bases between them. Germline CDR1 is LNHNV and CDR2 is YYDKDF (reference sequence). CDR3 DNA: TGTGCCACCAGGAAAGACGTAGCGGCCTACGAGCAGTACTTC. Amino acid sequence: CATRKDVAAYEQYF.

The sample holds a few counts of this clone. The V and J genes are TRBV9 and TRBJ2-7; 8 bases fit TRBD1. This CDR3 is built from 14 residues. V shed 3 bases and J 2 bases; nucleotides not matched to a gene: 4. Germline V gene data show CDR1 as SGDLS and CDR2 as YYNGEE. As DNA, the CDR3 is TGTGCCAGCAGCGACGACAGGGGTGCCTACGAGCAGTACTTC. It encodes CASSDDRGAYEQYF.

The chain has TRBV27 and TRBJ2-7, with TRBD1 matching 8 bases. The CDR3 runs to 14 residues. Looked up from germline, CDR1 is MNHEY and CDR2 is SMNVEV (reference sequence). Germline trimming cut 6 bases from V and 6 bases from J; bases unmatched to any gene: 10. CDR3 in amino acids: CASRVPGQGGEQYF. CDR3 DNA: TGTGCCAGCAGAGTCCCTGGACAGGGTGGCGAGCAGTACTTC.

V is TRBV5-1 and J is TRBJ2-5; no reliable D call. Trimming removed 0 bases from V and 3 bases from J, with 3 bases in between. The germline CDR1 and CDR2 sequences are SGHRS and YFSETQ. The CDR3 is 12 amino acids. The CDR3 DNA follows: TGCGCCAGCAGCTTGGAGGAAGAGACCCAGTACTTC. This translates into CASSLEEETQYF.

This chain links TRBV7-3 with TRBJ2-3, with 8 bases aligning to TRBD1. Germline lookup yields CDR1 SGHTA and CDR2 FQGTGA. Trimming took 5 bases from V and 4 from J; bases not matched to a gene: 5. The CDR3 runs to 14 residues. The CDR3 bases are TGTGCCAGCAGCGGACAGGGAAGACCAGATACGCAGTATTTT. It encodes CASSGQGRPDTQYF.

The CDR3 DNA reads TGTGCCAGCAGTGATTTACAGGCTAGCACAGATACGCAGTATTTT. This translates into CASSDLQASTDTQYF. The V gene is TRBV2, the J gene TRBJ2-3, with D possibly matching TRBD1 (5 bases). Germline assignment: CDR1 SNHLY and CDR2 FYNNEI. V was trimmed by 3 bases and J by 0 bases, leaving 10 bases between them. This CDR3 comprises 15 residues. Full variable domain (remainder filled in from reference TRBV2 and TRBJ2-3): EPEVTQTPSHQVTQMGQEVILRCVPISNHLYFYWYRQILGQKVEFLVSFYNNEISEKSEIFDDQFSVERPDGSNFTLKIRSTKLEDSAMYFCASSDLQASTDTQYFGPGTRLTVL.

The V and J genes are TRBV7-9 and TRBJ1-6; D gene unclear. V dropped 8 bases and J dropped 8 bases, with 22 bases sitting between them. Germline-derived CDR1 and CDR2 are SEHNR and FQNEAQ (reference sequence). The CDR3 has 16 residues. The CDR3 sequence: CASHYSSAPRDSPLHF. The CDR3 coding sequence is TGTGCCAGCCATTATTCGTCCGCCCCAAGGGATTCACCCCTCCACTTT.

This clone is a singleton in its sample. The rearrangement links TRBV2 to TRBJ2-1; weak D call: TRBD2 (6 bases). The V gene's germline CDR1 is SNHLY and CDR2 FYNNEI. The CDR3 contains 13 residues. The V gene lost 7 bases and the J gene lost 5 bases, with 12 bases spanning the gap. The CDR3 region has the DNA TGTGCCAGCACTGGCGGGACTGACAATGAGCAGTTCTTC. This gives the protein CASTGGTDNEQFF.